This TCR beta chain appears in the sequencing data of a study of CD8 T cells in ankylosing spondylitis. The TCR beta libraries were generated through quantitative 5'-RACE incorporating molecular barcodes. Using its own MiXCR run on the 5' RACE reads, TCRdb lists one record per CDR3 protein. There are roughly 190,000 distinct CDR3 sequences in the sample; more than 10% occur only once, and 16% lies in the top ten. In its sample, this clonotype was seen a few times. Its antigen is unidentified. This CDR3 is built from 12 residues. Study conclusions and caveats: Disease-associated clones were CD8+ and fairly uncommon in peripheral blood. Reactive arthritis synovial fluid and blood previously showed some of these motif variants.

This chain joins TRBV21-1 and TRBJ2-5; the table's TRBD1 call for D was not verified on the DNA. TRBV21-1 is listed as a pseudogene. Input material: blood, either unsorted or a sorted T cell fraction (not recorded which). The clonotype comes from a male donor with ankylosing spondylitis or in good health (not recorded which). The CDR3 nucleotides read TGTGCCAGCAGCCCCCGGAGAGAGACCCAGTACTTC. Residues: CASSPRRETQYF.